This TCR beta chain was recorded in a study of blood T cell repertoires in COVID-19. Study-wide background: In each case, the material was cDNA or gDNA derived from T cells, B-cell-depleted T cells, or PBMCs.

CDR3 length equals 16 residues. V lost 3 bases and J 3 bases, leaving 17 bases between the germline ends. Germline CDR1 reads MNHNS; CDR2 reads SASEGT. The protocol was immunoSEQ multiplex PCR, while the TCRdb copy is restricted to in-frame clones and leaves out a portion. The table lists some 130,000 clones, more than 70% of them singletons. Input material: peripheral blood. The chain couples TRBV6-1 to TRBJ1-2; TRBD1 might be the D (6 bases). The receptor was isolated from a man in his 70s with acute or convalescent COVID-19. CDR3 bases: TGTGCCAGCAGTGACGTCGGAGTCAGGGGTTACTATGGCTACACCTTC. Its protein is CASSDVGVRGYYGYTF.